This entry describes one TCR beta chain. Antigen: not known. UMI-tagged 5'RACE template switching yielded the TCR beta cDNA. Each CDR3 protein gets one entry in TCRdb, which reprocessed the 5' RACE reads and gives no DNA. The specimen's table records roughly 390,000 distinct CDR3 sequences. This entry belongs to a study of T cells expressing NK-cell markers. Study-level results: These clonotypes, the leaders elsewhere, also led the CD3+CD56-NKG2C+ fraction in four donors.

The clonotype originates from a woman aged 45-60 years in good health. Sequencing input: blood T cells: a sorted CD56 or NKG2C T cell subset, CD4+ or CD8+ T cells, or bulk PBMC T cells (not recorded which).

The CDR3 here is CASSPGTGVAMNTEAFF. The chain recombines TRBV7-9 with TRBJ1-1; absent DNA, TCRdb's TRBD1 call cannot be checked. The CDR3 runs to 17 residues. Germline V gene lookup returns CDR1 SEHNR and CDR2 FQNEAQ (reference sequence).